The 9 T cell receptor beta chains in this list originate from one sample, sequenced in a study of blood T cell repertoires in COVID-19 (dated by TCRdb to 2020 to 2022). To prepare the library, the immunoSEQ multiplex PCR assay was applied. Drawn from immuneACCESS, this table holds only the in-frame rearrangements with V and J called that TCRdb kept. Clones are partly lost; checked studies trace under half to an unresolved V gene and leave the rest unexplained. The sample records 200,000 to 250,000 clones, 80% to 90% of which are singletons. 5.5% to 6.5% of the sample comes from the top ten. The source material was peripheral blood. The source is a man in his 60s with acute or convalescent COVID-19.

This clone was detected once. A read error may produce the germline difference seen at one junction end. This chain joins TRBV18 and TRBJ2-1; 7 positions agree with TRBD1. The CDR3 has 13 amino acids. Germline V gives CDR1 KGHSH, CDR2 LQKENI. The CDR3 DNA follows: TGTGCCAGCTCACCCCCTTATCGACAGGGTTGGCTCTTC. It translates to CASSPPYRQGWLF.

Note on this clone: This CDR3 is also generated by other DNA sequences in the sample. The chain employs TRBV24-1 and TRBJ2-6, with a weak D call TRBD2 (5 bases). The V gene's germline CDR1 is KGHDR and CDR2 SFDVKD. V lost 4 bases and J 2 bases, leaving 5 bases between the germline ends. CDR3 length: 14 amino acids. Here the CDR3 reads CATSDGTGANVLTF. Here the CDR3 DNA reads TGTGCCACCAGTGACGGGACTGGGGCCAACGTCCTGACTTTC.

The chain uses TRBV28 and TRBJ1-5, with a tentative D call TRBD1 (6 bases). V shed 4 bases and J shed 1 base, with 11 bases lying between them. The CDR3 length is 15 residues. Germline V gives CDR1 MDHEN, CDR2 SYDVKM. CDR3 in amino acids: CASSYYRVSNQPQHF. The CDR3 region has the DNA TGTGCCAGCAGTTACTACAGGGTGAGCAATCAGCCCCAGCATTTT.

This sequence joins TRBV11-3 and TRBJ2-7; 11 bases match TRBD1. J was trimmed by 5 bases and V by 5 bases; bases with no gene match: 8. The CDR3 covers 15 residues. Looked up from germline, CDR1 is SGHNT and CDR2 is YENEEA. The CDR3: CASSRRTGGVDEQYF. DNA for the CDR3: TGTGCCAGCAGCCGCCGGACAGGGGGCGTCGACGAGCAGTACTTC. The complete variable domain, with remaining parts taken from reference TRBV11-3 and TRBJ2-7, reads EAGVVQSPRYKIIEKKQPVAFWCNPISGHNTLYWYLQNLGQGPELLIRYENEEAVDDSQLPKDRFSAERLKGVDSTLKIQPAELGDSAVYLCASSRRTGGVDEQYFGPGTRLTVT.

This chain uses TRBV2 with TRBJ1-6, with TRBD1 matching over 10 bases. Germline V lookup: CDR1 SNHLY, CDR2 FYNNEI. The CDR3 contains 13 residues. Trimming took 4 bases from V and 9 from J; bases not matched to a gene: 0. The CDR3, as DNA: TGTGCCAGCAGTGGGACAGGGGGTTCACCCCTCCACTTT. Translated: CASSGTGGSPLHF.

The chain uses TRBV7-2 and TRBJ1-1; D is ambiguous. Per germline, CDR1 SGHTA and CDR2 FQGNSA. V lost 7 bases to trimming and J lost 0 bases, with 9 bases between them. The CDR3 loop spans 13 amino acids. The CDR3 DNA follows: TGTGCCAGCAAAGGACTGCTGAACACTGAAGCTTTCTTT. Amino acid sequence: CASKGLLNTEAFF.

This chain uses TRBV19 with TRBJ1-5, with a possible D match to TRBD1 (6 bases). The germline V and J ends were trimmed by 6 bases and 3 bases, with 9 bases remaining between them. Germline CDR1 is LNHDA and CDR2 is SQIVND (reference sequence). This CDR3 comprises 13 residues. The CDR3 sequence is CASRGAYNQPQHF. The CDR3 DNA sequence: TGTGCCAGTAGGGGGGCTTACAATCAGCCCCAGCATTTT.

This clone was counted a few times. V and J are TRBV12-5 and TRBJ1-1; TRBD1 is a possible D gene (5 bases). Germline V gives CDR1 LGHNT, CDR2 FRNRAP. The V and J ends lost 0 bases and 1 base respectively, with 9 bases between them. CDR3 length equals 15 residues. CDR3 nucleotide sequence: TGTGCTAGTGGTTTGGTACAGGCATGGAACACTGAAGCTTTCTTT. Protein sequence: CASGLVQAWNTEAFF.

This clone is a singleton in its sample. The rearrangement joins TRBV5-5 to TRBJ1-6, with D uncertain. V lost 4 bases to trimming and J lost 9 bases, with 8 bases between them. Per the germline V gene, CDR1 is SGHKS and CDR2 is YYEKEE (reference sequence). The CDR3 spans 12 residues. CDR3 residues: CASSLTSSPLHF. Written as DNA, the CDR3 is TGTGCCAGCAGCCTAACTAGTTCACCCCTCCACTTT. The whole variable domain, remainder taken from reference TRBV5-5 and TRBJ1-6, is DAGVTQSPTHLIKTRGQQVTLRCSPISGHKSVSWYQQVLGQGPQFIFQYYEKEERGRGNFPDRFSARQFPNYSSELNVNALLLGDSALYLCASSLTSSPLHFGNGTRLTVT.